This T cell receptor beta chain was found in a study of PD-1 blockade in classical Hodgkin lymphoma. Relapse was seen in all patients after autologous stem cell transplantation, and brentuximab vedotin exposure was variable. Sequenced by immunoSEQ multiplex PCR; TCRdb stores in-frame clones only, minus some. The sample records tens of thousands of clones, 60% to 85% being singletons. The length of the CDR3 is 15 residues. The V gene lost 5 bases and the J gene lost 0 bases, with 11 bases spanning the gap. Germline CDR1 reads SGDLS; CDR2 reads YYNGEE. The origin of this receptor is a human donor with classical Hodgkin lymphoma. This sample comprised peripheral blood mononuclear cells (PBMCs), obtained before the second cycle of nivolumab. The chain has TRBV9 and TRBJ1-4, with D uncertain. CDR3 nucleotide sequence: TGTGCCAGCAGTGATGGAGGGACAACTAATGAAAAACTGTTTTTT. It encodes CASSDGGTTNEKLFF.